This TCR beta chain was found in a study of cytomegalovirus exposure and HLA in healthy donors. Study-wide results and limits: Apart from CMV serostatus, no immune exposure information was available.

The ends were cut back, 0 bases at V and 1 base at J, with 12 bases in the middle. CDR3 length equals 16 residues. Per the germline V gene, CDR1 is SGHVS and CDR2 is FQNEAQ. Amplification used 60 Vbeta primers and 13 Jbeta primers. Generated by immunoSEQ multiplex PCR, the TCRdb table keeps only in-frame clones and is missing some. The sample's table shows fewer than 150,000 clones. On this clone: What it binds is not known.

The specimen sequenced was PBMCs. The chain employs TRBV7-8 and TRBJ1-1, with no clear D. The clonotype was recovered from a woman aged 55-70 years in good health and CMV-seronegative. CDR3 sequence reads: CASSLALAGPNTEAFF. CDR3 bases: TGTGCCAGCAGCTTAGCGCTTGCGGGCCCGAACACTGAAGCTTTCTTT.